Detailed here is one TCR beta chain. Its antigen is not identified. This specimen belongs to a study of monozygotic twins with inflammatory bowel disease. Study-wide results and limits: The study found lower TCRbeta diversity (inverse Simpson) in IBD patients than in healthy co-twins. No distinction between different T cell subtypes was possible.

TCRdb reanalyzed the 5' RACE reads, giving one entry per CDR3 protein sequence and no DNA. The sample's table shows around 100,000 distinct CDR3 sequences. The sample was blood. The TCR originated in a human donor with ulcerative colitis or Crohn's disease, or a healthy co-twin of an affected twin (not recorded which).

This chain's CDR3 is CASSYSTQINTGELFF. V gene TRBV6-5 combines with J gene TRBJ2-2. This CDR3 is 16 amino acids long. Germline lookup yields CDR1 MNHEY and CDR2 SVGAGI.